The source of this T cell receptor beta chain is a study of shared clonotypes between healthy human individuals (dated by TCRdb to between 2020 and 2021). Some background on the complete study: Three men and a couple of women, aged 18 to 49 years, made up the cohort. The study deeply sequenced blood TCR repertoires of five healthy adults to estimate repertoire size and the extent of clonotype sharing between individuals. To increase sequencing depth and limit assay-specific biases, different laboratories used diverse techniques to prepare libraries and sequence TCR repertoires. Each donor's leukapheresis produced roughly between roughly 0.85 and 10 billion PBMCs. Overall results and qualifications from the work: Pairwise subsampling indicated that sequencing depth was expected to affect the degree of clonotype sharing among donors. Because the study included a small number of donors, the genetic and exposure-history diversity represented was limited. Sampling was restricted to blood, and TCR repertoires in tissues likely differ from the TCR repertoires found in blood.

Using the deep immunoSEQ assay, TCR CDR3 regions were amplified from genomic DNA by multiplex PCR. For each cell subset, the extracted genomic DNA was distributed evenly across all wells of several immunoSEQ 96-well plates, and each plate served as one replicate. For unsorted PBMC, each replicate PCR was loaded with roughly 0.3 ug genomic DNA, equivalent to roughly 31,000 T cell genomes. Genomic DNA from unsorted PBMC was sequenced over ten immunoSEQ deep assay plates. The purified libraries were quantified using a Qubit 3.0 fluorometer, sized with a Bioanalyzer 2100, and then quantified again using the KAPA Library Quantification kit. Each immunoSEQ 96-well plate was sequenced on its own single-read 150-cycle Illumina NextSeq 550 flow cell. As for the original processing: Because the immunoSEQ output held only junctional sequences and lacked quality scores, the filtering could not match the filtering applied to full-length reads. To assign V/J genes and CDR3, sequences were annotated against IMGT germline references using PyIR, a Python wrapper for IgBLAST v1.9. Reads with weak V/J assignments (E-value above 1e-6), missing CDR3, stop codons, out-of-frame junctions, or ambiguous translated residues were removed. V3J clonotypes were defined as sequences sharing an identical inferred V gene, J gene, and CDR3 amino acid sequence. To compute the percentage overlap between repertoires, the number of shared unique clonotypes was divided by the size of the smaller repertoire. Three approaches were used to assess repertoire richness: RTK rarefaction, the Chao1 estimator, and Recon v2.1 estimates of unobserved clonotypes. The table was pulled from immuneACCESS by TCRdb, which kept in-frame rearrangements only. Such tables lose some clones; where checked, under half of the loss comes from unresolved V genes, and the rest has no known cause. That table supplies the V and J calls and clone size; D and trimming were determined from the DNA. This sample gives about 480,000 clones in total; about 79% of them show up just once. The ten largest clonotypes hold around an eighth of the sample.

V has 0 bases trimmed and J has 8 bases trimmed; junction bases matching no gene number 6. The CDR3, from cysteine to phenylalanine, totals 15 residues. The only DNA kept is the CDR3, 45 bases in frame from the first base. As encoded in the germline V gene, CDR1 is SGDLS while CDR2 is YYNGEE. The donors were healthy, HIV-negative adults who had no recently reported acute infections or vaccinations. Every donor was a Caucasian adult residing in Nashville, Tennessee, USA. In the unsorted samples, some 100 million PBMCs were counted, and genomic DNA was extracted using the QIAamp DNA Blood Mini kit. After blood collection by leukapheresis, PBMCs were isolated using Ficoll-Histopaque density gradient centrifugation and then cryopreserved in the vapor phase of liquid nitrogen. This clone occurred many times. No antigen is known for it. No per-base quality is available; no much larger clone lies one base away.

The chain is assembled from TRBV9 and TRBJ2-1, with 9 bases matching TRBD2. The specimen was PBMCs. The origin of this receptor is a woman in her thirties or forties in good health. Some clones in this sample may be carry-over from other donors' samples. The DNA is as follows: TGTGCCAGCAGCGTAGCTGCTAGCGGGACTGATGAGCAGTTCTTC. It translates to CASSVAASGTDEQFF.